What follows are 5 T cell receptor beta chains derived from one specimen sequenced in a study of CD8+CD57+ T cells in acquired aplastic anemia. CDR3 and TCR beta VDJ profiling relied on genomic DNA as the template. TCRdb re-analysed the reads in MiXCR, keeping a single row per CDR3 protein. This table holds around 190,000 distinct CDR3 sequences, roughly half found once. The specimen sequenced was sorted CD4+, CD8+, or CD8+CD57+ T cells (not recorded which) from PBMCs. The receptors shown here come from a human donor in good health, serving as a control.

This clonotype was seen repeatedly, ten times or more. The V and J genes are TRBV14 and TRBJ2-7; TRBD1 agrees at 7 bases. The germline CDR1 and CDR2 sequences are SGHDN and FVKESK. CDR3 length: 16 residues. V lost 4 bases and J lost 6; bases outside the gene matches: 15. The DNA for the CDR3 is TGTGCCAGCAGCCCCGAACCGGGACAGACTAAAGGCGAGCAGTACTTC. It translates to CASSPEPGQTKGEQYF.

The chain links TRBV5-1 to TRBJ1-1; D ambiguous. The CDR3 runs to 12 residues. The V end lost 2 bases, the J end lost 3 bases, and 5 bases lay between the germline ends. The germline gives CDR1 SGHRS, CDR2 YFSETQ. Here the CDR3 reads CASSFSHTEAFF. CDR3 nucleotide sequence: TGCGCCAGCAGCTTCTCCCACACTGAAGCTTTCTTT.

A remark on this clonotype: A much larger clone differs from this one at a single base, so this may be a read error. J is TRBJ2-1 and V is TRBV7-7; 8 bases agree with TRBD1. CDR1 is SSHAT and CDR2 is FNYEAQ in the germline V gene (reference sequence). The CDR3 runs 14 residues. CDR3 residues: CASSSQGANNEQFF. The CDR3 nucleotides read TGTGCTAGCAGCTCGCAGGGGGCCAACAATGAGCAGTTCTTC.

Ten or more counts support this clonotype. V gene TRBV10-3 combines with J gene TRBJ2-7; no clear D gene. Germline assignment: CDR1 ENHRY and CDR2 SYGVKD. CDR3 length: 14 residues. V was shortened by 7 bases and J by 6 bases, with 19 bases between the two germline ends. This chain's CDR3 is CAITNGPGFSEQYF. Written as DNA, the CDR3 is TGTGCCATCACGAACGGGCCGGGCTTTAGCGAGCAGTACTTC.

Points on this clonotype: Without the conserved terminal phenylalanine or tryptophan, this CDR3 likely stems from a read error. The chain links TRBV5-1 to TRBJ2-7; a weak D match, TRBD1 (6 bases). The V gene's germline CDR1 is SGHRS and CDR2 YFSETQ. The CDR3 consists of 14 residues. This chain's CDR3 is CVSSPGQSSYEQYS. The CDR3 DNA reads TGCGTCAGCAGCCCCGGACAGAGCTCCTACGAGCAGTACTCC.